A single sample is the source of the 10 T cell receptor beta chains below, sequenced in a study of T-cell reconstitution after alpha-beta-depleted transplantation in children. The TCRbeta library incorporated unique molecular identifiers. Each CDR3 protein gets one entry after TCRdb re-called the PCR reads with MiXCR. The sample lists some 290,000 distinct CDR3 sequences; around 25% were seen once. Source: PBMCs, mostly from graft donor cells, taken 180 days after TCRalphabeta/CD19-depleted stem cell transplant. All receptors derive from a male patient between 5 and 17 years old who had a stem cell transplant for acute lymphoblastic leukemia, so the T cells may come from the graft donor.

DNA for the CDR3: TGTGCCAGCTCACTCACAAGGGTCGAGCAGTACTTC. It translates to CASSLTRVEQYF. The V gene is TRBV12-3 or TRBV12-4, the J gene TRBJ2-7; D unresolved. V was shortened by 8 bases and J by 6 bases, with 14 bases between the two germline ends. The CDR3 runs 12 residues.

This clonotype was detected a few times. The V call is TRBV3-1, the J call TRBJ2-1; D remains unclear. V lost 1 base and J lost 7, with 17 bases in between. The germline gives CDR1 LGHDT, CDR2 YNNKEL (reference sequence). The CDR3 covers 16 residues. CDR3 sequence (DNA): TGTGCCAGCAGCCAAGCCATCAGCGTTATAAGGAATGAGCAGTTCTTC. Its protein is CASSQAISVIRNEQFF.

The gene calls are TRBV29-1 and TRBJ1-4; possible D gene TRBD1, 5 bases. V was shortened by 7 bases and J by 5 bases, with 17 bases between the two germline ends. Germline V gene sequence: CDR1 SQVTM, CDR2 ANQGSEA. CDR3 length equals 14 residues. CDR3 sequence: CSAKPGTANEKLFF. In DNA, the CDR3 is TGCAGCGCTAAGCCCGGGACGGCGAATGAAAAACTGTTTTTT.

The sample holds many counts of this clonotype. The chain joins TRBV4-2 to TRBJ2-4; 12 nucleotides align to TRBD2. The V segment lost 0 bases and the J segment 3 bases; nucleotides outside the gene matches: 3. The CDR3 is 17 residues long. Germline V gene sequence: CDR1 LGHNA, CDR2 YNFKEQ. The CDR3 sequence: CASSQESSGRVKNIQYF. In nucleotides, the CDR3 is TGTGCCAGCAGCCAAGAATCTAGCGGGAGGGTCAAAAACATTCAGTACTTC.

In its sample, this clonotype was seen a few times. This chain uses TRBV4-1 with TRBJ1-1; tentative D call: TRBD1 (6 bases). Trimming shortened V by 2 bases and J by 2 bases, and 15 bases separated the two germline ends. The CDR3 covers 16 residues. CDR1 MGHRA and CDR2 YSYEKL come from the germline V gene. The CDR3 DNA sequence: TGCGCCAGCAGCCAAACAGGGAGAGGGCCTAACACTGAAGCTTTCTTT. As protein: CASSQTGRGPNTEAFF.

At least ten counts were recorded for this clonotype. The J gene is TRBJ2-7, the V gene TRBV20-1; 10 positions agree with TRBD1. The germline V gene encodes CDR1 DFQATT and CDR2 SNEGSKA (reference sequence). CDR3 size: 13 residues. V shed 5 bases and J 3 bases; nucleotides not matched to a gene: 4. The CDR3 region is CSAERDRGYEQYF. The DNA for the CDR3 is TGCAGTGCTGAACGGGACAGGGGCTACGAGCAGTACTTC.

This clonotype was picked up a small number of times. The chain couples TRBV6-6 to TRBJ2-7; TRBD1 matches at 7 bases. Germline CDR1 and CDR2: MNHNY and SVGAGI (reference sequence). The CDR3 runs to 13 residues. V shed 7 bases and J 4 bases; nucleotides not matched to a gene: 7. The DNA for the CDR3 is TGTGCCAGCACAGTAAAGGGGGCATACGAGCAGTACTTC. Translation gives CASTVKGAYEQYF.

This clonotype was observed a few times. The V call is TRBV3-1, the J call TRBJ2-7, with no clear D. Germline V lookup: CDR1 LGHDT, CDR2 YNNKEL (reference sequence). The CDR3 is 15 amino acids. Trimming left V 1 base short and J 0 bases short, with 10 bases between. The CDR3 is CASSQAPVTSYEQYF. CDR3 bases: TGTGCCAGCAGCCAAGCGCCAGTTACCTCCTACGAGCAGTACTTC.

This clonotype was seen a few times. The chain carries TRBV7-9 and TRBJ2-1; 13 positions match TRBD2. The CDR3 runs 15 residues. After removal of 4 bases from V and 9 bases from J, the junction contained 6 bases not matched to a gene. CDR1 and CDR2 (germline): SEHNR, FQNEAQ (reference sequence). The CDR3 sequence is CASSSGTSGMVEQFF. The CDR3 DNA reads TGTGCCAGCAGCTCCGGGACTAGCGGGATGGTTGAGCAGTTCTTC.

This clonotype was observed many times. The chain recombines TRBV12-3 or TRBV12-4 with TRBJ1-1; D is ambiguous. Trimming took 4 bases from V and 1 from J, leaving 7 bases between them. This CDR3 region has 13 residues. DNA of the CDR3: TGTGCCAGCAGTTCCGTGGCGAACACTGAAGCTTTCTTT. Translating it yields CASSSVANTEAFF.